This T cell receptor (beta chain) was captured by sequencing in a study of B cell selection in AIRE deficiency. Study-level results: Of fewer than 4,000 shared Treg TCRbeta sequences, roughly 32% were healthy-donor-only and around 8.6% patient-only. Healthy Tconv contained 35% to 45% of shared healthy Treg sequences; only TCRbeta sequenced.

The sorted conventional CD4 T cells were gated as CD4+CD127+. The authors' processing: Patients' conventional T cells yielded 110,000 or so distinct TCRbeta sequences; donors' approximately 140,000. Here immunoSEQ multiplex PCR was the method, and the copy in TCRdb shows in-frame clones only, minus some. That table gives V, J and clone size, and the DNA gave D and trimming. The table lists tens of thousands of clones, roughly 97% of them singletons. The germline CDR1 and CDR2 sequences are KGHSH and LQKENI. V was shortened by 3 bases and J by 0 bases, with 8 bases between the two germline ends. The CDR3 totals 14 residues. Turning to this clone: Its matching antigen is unknown.

The sequenced sample was conventional CD4+ T cells sorted from PBMCs. The chain recombines TRBV18 with TRBJ1-1; no clear D gene. This TCR was sampled from a human donor with AIRE deficiency. The CDR3: CASSPLDMNTEAFF. CDR3 DNA sequence: TGTGCCAGCTCACCGCTAGACATGAACACTGAAGCTTTCTTT.